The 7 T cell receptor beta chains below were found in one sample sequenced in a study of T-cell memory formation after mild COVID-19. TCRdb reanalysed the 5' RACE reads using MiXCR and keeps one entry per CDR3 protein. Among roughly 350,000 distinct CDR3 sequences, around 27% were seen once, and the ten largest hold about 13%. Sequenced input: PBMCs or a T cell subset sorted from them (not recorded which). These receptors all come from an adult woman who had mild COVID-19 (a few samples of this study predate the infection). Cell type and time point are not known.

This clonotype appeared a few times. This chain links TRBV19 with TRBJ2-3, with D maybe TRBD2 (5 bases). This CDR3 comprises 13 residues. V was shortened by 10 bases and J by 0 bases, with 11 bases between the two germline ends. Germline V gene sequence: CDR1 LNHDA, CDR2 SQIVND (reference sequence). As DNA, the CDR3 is TGTGCCACTAGAGCGGCTAGCACAGATACGCAGTATTTT. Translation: CATRAASTDTQYF. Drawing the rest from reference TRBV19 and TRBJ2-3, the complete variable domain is DGGITQSPKYLFRKEGQNVTLSCEQNLNHDAMYWYRQDPGQGLRLIYYSQIVNDFQKGDIAEGYSVSREKKESFPLTVTSAQKNPTAFYLCATRAASTDTQYFGPGTRLTVL.

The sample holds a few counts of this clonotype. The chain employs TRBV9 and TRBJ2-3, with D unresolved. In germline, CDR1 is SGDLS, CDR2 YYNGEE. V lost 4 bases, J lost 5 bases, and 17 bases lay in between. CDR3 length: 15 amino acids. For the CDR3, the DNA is TGTGCCAGCAGCTCCCAACCGGGCCTCCAAGATACGCAGTATTTT. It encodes CASSSQPGLQDTQYF.

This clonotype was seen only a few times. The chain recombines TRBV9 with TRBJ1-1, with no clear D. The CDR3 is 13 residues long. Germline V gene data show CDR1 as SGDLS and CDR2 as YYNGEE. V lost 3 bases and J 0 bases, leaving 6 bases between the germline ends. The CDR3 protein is CASSALVNTEAFF. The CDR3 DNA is TGTGCCAGCAGCGCCCTAGTGAACACTGAAGCTTTCTTT.

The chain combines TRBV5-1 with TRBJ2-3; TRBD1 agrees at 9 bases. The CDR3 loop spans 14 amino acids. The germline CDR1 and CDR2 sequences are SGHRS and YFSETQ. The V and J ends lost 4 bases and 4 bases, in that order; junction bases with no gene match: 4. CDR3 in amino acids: CASSGGQGPDTQYF. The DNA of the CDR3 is TGCGCCAGCAGCGGGGGACAGGGCCCAGATACGCAGTATTTT.

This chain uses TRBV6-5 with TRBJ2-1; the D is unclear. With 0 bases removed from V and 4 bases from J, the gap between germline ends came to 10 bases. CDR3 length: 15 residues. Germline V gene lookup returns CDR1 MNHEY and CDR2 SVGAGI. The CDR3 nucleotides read TGTGCCAGCAGTTACTCGATTTTTAGATACAATGAGCAGTTCTTC. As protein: CASSYSIFRYNEQFF.

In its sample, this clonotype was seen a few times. The CDR3 protein is CRVTRGNEQFF. DNA of the CDR3: TGCAGGGTTACACGGGGCAATGAGCAGTTCTTC. This chain joins TRBV20-1 and TRBJ2-1, with a weak D call TRBD2 (5 bases). Germline V lookup: CDR1 DFQATT, CDR2 SNEGSKA (reference sequence). The CDR3 loop spans 11 amino acids.

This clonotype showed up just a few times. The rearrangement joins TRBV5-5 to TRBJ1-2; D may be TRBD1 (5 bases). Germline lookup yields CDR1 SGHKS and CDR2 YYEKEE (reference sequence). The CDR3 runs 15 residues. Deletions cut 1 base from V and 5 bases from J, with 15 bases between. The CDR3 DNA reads TGTGCCAGCAGCTTGCGCGACAGCGGACGGTATGGCTACACCTTC. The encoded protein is CASSLRDSGRYGYTF.